This T cell receptor beta chain was profiled in a study of multiple sclerosis patients with progressive multifocal leukoencephalopathy. Libraries were prepared by immunoSEQ multiplex PCR; TCRdb keeps only in-frame clonotypes and omits some of them. The table has 30,000 or so clones, 87% seen once. A few counts support this clone. The time point is: time of PML onset. Germline CDR1 is MNHEY and CDR2 is SMNVEV (reference sequence). Trimming took 5 bases from V and 6 from J; bases not matched to a gene: 10. The CDR3 loop spans 15 amino acids. The sequence was obtained from a human donor with progressive multifocal leukoencephalopathy. Sequenced here: PBMCs, sampled from a patient treated with natalizumab. The chain has TRBV27 and TRBJ2-7; 10 bases agree with TRBD1. The CDR3 DNA sequence: TGTGCCAGCAGTCCCCTCCGGGACAGGGGCGCCGAGCAGTACTTC. It encodes CASSPLRDRGAEQYF.